The T cell receptor beta chain under discussion was sequenced for a study of cytomegalovirus exposure and HLA in healthy donors. The wider study: Roughly 180 million T cells yielded approximately 100 million unique TCR beta sequences, as an earlier analysis found. Whole-study results and caveats: With later analysis, a missense DCLRE1C variant became linked to TCR beta V- and J-gene trimming. The study recorded fewer than 200 TCR beta chains that were cytomegalovirus-associated. Earlier analysis looked at TCR beta V segments, and most were productive about 87% or about 30% of the time.

Note on this clone: Its antigen is not identified.

The CDR3 loop spans 16 amino acids. Germline V lookup: CDR1 SGHTS, CDR2 YDEGEE. V lost 4 bases and J lost 0, with 14 bases in between. The PCR ran on 60 Vbeta and 13 Jbeta primers. This table comes from immunoSEQ multiplex PCR, and its TCRdb copy is limited to in-frame clones, with some not included. The table records some 220,000 clones, around four fifths of them present only once. Material: PBMCs. The source is a woman aged 55-75 years in good health and CMV-seropositive. The J gene is TRBJ1-3, the V gene TRBV5-8; D is ambiguous. CDR3 region: CASSPDGGSSGNTIYF. The CDR3 nucleotides read TGTGCCAGCAGCCCGGACGGTGGGAGCTCTGGAAACACCATATATTTT.